This T cell receptor beta chain was obtained from a study of CD8 T cells in Susac syndrome. RNA amounts of about 0.45 to 1 ug underwent reverse transcription with random hexamers. Using its own MiXCR run on the immunoSEQ multiplex PCR reads, TCRdb lists one record per CDR3 protein. In the table there are about 50,000 distinct CDR3 sequences, 93% of which are singletons. This CDR3 region has 15 residues. CDR1 and CDR2 (germline): MNHEY, SMNVEV (reference sequence). V dropped 3 bases and J dropped 8 bases, with 16 bases sitting between them. Sequencing of TCR beta was performed on blood CD8+ and CD4+ T cells.

The receptor comes from a human donor with multiple sclerosis. Sequencing used CD8+ T cells from PBMCs. The rearrangement joins TRBV27 to TRBJ2-2, with D tentatively TRBD2 (5 bases). The CDR3 DNA is TGTGCCAGCAGTTTTAGGCAGGACTTCTTAGGGGAGCTGTTTTTT. It codes for CASSFRQDFLGELFF.